Listed below are T cell receptor beta chains from one sample, sequenced in a study of cytomegalovirus exposure and HLA in healthy donors. This table comes from immunoSEQ multiplex PCR, and its TCRdb copy is limited to in-frame clones, with some not included. The sample yields approximately 170,000 clones, 73% seen once. The sequenced material came from PBMCs. Receptors originate from a woman aged 18-29 years in good health and CMV-seropositive. CDR3s include the opening cysteine and the closing phenylalanine or tryptophan. The D gene is left open where the match is weak. Expanded clones get a size class; other rows say once, few or many, or leave the size out.

NA TRBJ1-5 NA TRBV11-2 CASSSQGGQPQHF TGTGCCAGCAGTTCACAGGGTGGTCAGCCCCAGCATTTT
NA TRBJ2-1 TRBD1 TRBV2 CASRQGASSYNEQFF TGTGCCAGTCGACAGGGGGCTTCTTCCTACAATGAGCAGTTCTTC
few TRBJ2-7 TRBD1 TRBV11-2 CASSPRQGAYKQYF TGTGCCAGCAGCCCTAGACAGGGAGCCTACAAGCAGTACTTC
NA TRBJ2-5 NA TRBV15 CATSRVRETQYF TGTGCCACCAGCCGGGTCCGGGAGACCCAGTACTTC
once TRBJ1-6 NA TRBV6-5 CASSYEGPGANSPLHF TGTGCCAGCAGTTACGAGGGTCCAGGGGCGAATTCACCCCTCCACTTT
NA TRBJ1-1 TRBD1 TRBV27 CASSLGTGGTEAFF TGTGCCAGCAGTTTGGGGACAGGGGGCACTGAAGCTTTCTTT
NA TRBJ2-7 NA TRBV4-2 CASSLGLARDEQYF TGTGCCAGCAGCCTGGGACTCGCCAGGGACGAGCAGTACTTC
NA TRBJ1-2 NA TRBV7-8 CASSFGGAASYGYTF TGTGCCAGCAGCTTCGGCGGGGCCGCCTCTTATGGCTACACCTTC
NA TRBJ2-7 NA TRBV29-1 CSVVGRDYEQYF TGCAGCGTTGTGGGCAGGGACTACGAGCAGTACTTC
NA TRBJ1-2 TRBD1 TRBV6-5 CASSYERSGGEVGYTF TGTGCCAGCAGTTACGAAAGGTCAGGGGGAGAGGTTGGCTACACCTTC
NA TRBJ1-1 NA TRBV5-1 CASSVNPTGVYTEAFF TGCGCCAGCAGCGTCAACCCGACCGGGGTGTACACTGAAGCTTTCTTT
NA TRBJ2-3 TRBD2 TRBV6-6 CASSYPSGVGTDTQYF TGTGCCAGCAGTTACCCTAGCGGGGTGGGCACAGATACGCAGTATTTT